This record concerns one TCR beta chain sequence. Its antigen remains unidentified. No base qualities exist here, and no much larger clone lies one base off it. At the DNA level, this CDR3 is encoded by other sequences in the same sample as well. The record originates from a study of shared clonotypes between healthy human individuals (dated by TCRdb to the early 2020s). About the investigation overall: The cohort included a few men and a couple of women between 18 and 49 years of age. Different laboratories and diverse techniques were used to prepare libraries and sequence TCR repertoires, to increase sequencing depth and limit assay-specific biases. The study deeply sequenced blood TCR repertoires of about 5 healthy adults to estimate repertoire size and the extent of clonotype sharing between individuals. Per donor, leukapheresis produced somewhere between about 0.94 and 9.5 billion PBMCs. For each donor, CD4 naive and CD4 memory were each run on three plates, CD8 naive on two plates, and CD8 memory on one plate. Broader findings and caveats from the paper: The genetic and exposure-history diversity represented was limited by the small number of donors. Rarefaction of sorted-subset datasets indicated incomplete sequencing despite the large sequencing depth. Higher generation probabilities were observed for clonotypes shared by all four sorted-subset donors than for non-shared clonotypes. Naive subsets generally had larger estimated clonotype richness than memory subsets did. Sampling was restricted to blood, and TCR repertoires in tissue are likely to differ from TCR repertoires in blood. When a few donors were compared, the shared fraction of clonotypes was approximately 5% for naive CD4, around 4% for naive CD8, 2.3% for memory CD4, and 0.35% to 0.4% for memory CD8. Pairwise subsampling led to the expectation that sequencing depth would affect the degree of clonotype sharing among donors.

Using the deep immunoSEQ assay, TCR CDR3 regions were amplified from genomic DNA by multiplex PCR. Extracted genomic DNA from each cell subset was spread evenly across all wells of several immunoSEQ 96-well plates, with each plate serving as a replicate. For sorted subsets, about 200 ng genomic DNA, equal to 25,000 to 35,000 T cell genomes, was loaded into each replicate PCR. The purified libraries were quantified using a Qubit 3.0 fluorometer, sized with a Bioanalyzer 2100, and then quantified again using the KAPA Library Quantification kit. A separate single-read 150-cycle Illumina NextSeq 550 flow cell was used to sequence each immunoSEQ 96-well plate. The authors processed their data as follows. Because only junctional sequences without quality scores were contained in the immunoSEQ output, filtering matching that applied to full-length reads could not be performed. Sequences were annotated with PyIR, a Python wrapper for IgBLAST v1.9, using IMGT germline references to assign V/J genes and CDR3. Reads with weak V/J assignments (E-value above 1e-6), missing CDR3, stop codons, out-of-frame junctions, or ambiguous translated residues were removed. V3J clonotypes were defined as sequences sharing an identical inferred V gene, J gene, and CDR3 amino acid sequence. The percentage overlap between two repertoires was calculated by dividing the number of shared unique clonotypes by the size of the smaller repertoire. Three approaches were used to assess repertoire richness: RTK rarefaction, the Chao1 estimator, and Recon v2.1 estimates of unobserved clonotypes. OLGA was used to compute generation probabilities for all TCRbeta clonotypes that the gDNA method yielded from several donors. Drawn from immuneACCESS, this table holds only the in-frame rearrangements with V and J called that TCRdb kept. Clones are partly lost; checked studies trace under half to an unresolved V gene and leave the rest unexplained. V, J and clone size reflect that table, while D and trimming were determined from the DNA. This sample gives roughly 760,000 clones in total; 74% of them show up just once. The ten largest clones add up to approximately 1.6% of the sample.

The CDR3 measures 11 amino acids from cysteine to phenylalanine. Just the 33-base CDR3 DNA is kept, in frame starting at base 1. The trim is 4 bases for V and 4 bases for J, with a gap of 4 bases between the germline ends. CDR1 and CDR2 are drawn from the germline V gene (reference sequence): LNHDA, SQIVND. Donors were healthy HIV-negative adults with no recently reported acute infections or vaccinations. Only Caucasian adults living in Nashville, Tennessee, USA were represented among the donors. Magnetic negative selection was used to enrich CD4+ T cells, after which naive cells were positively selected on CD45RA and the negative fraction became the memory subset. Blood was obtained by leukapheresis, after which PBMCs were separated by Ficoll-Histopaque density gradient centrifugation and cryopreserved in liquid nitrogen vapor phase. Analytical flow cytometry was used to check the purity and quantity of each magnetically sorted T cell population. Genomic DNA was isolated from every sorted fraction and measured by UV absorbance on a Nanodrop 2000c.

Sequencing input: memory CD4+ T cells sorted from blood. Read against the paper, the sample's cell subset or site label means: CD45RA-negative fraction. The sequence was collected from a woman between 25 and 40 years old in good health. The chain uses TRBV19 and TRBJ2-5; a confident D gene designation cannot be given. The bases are TGTGCCAGTAGTACTAGAGAGACCCAGTACTTC. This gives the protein CASSTRETQYF.